One T cell receptor beta chain is described in this entry. The CDR3 end shows no conserved phenylalanine or tryptophan, and so a read error is likely. The limits of the CDR3 on the DNA are not certain, so only TCRdb's listed CDR3 is given. The CDR3 comprises 8 residues, both ends counted. Per the germline V gene, CDR1 is SEHNR and CDR2 is FQNEAQ (reference sequence). The sample originates from a study of Graves' ophthalmopathy and Graves' hyperthyroidism. Establishment of the diagnosis relied upon clinical symptoms, serum thyroxine, TRAb, thyroid ultrasound and orbital computed tomography. TCR beta CDR3 amplification used RNA transcripts. Scientists carried out first-round RT-PCR using HTBI primers and then a second-round multiplex PCR. TCRdb independently ran MiXCR on the multiplex PCR reads; one entry per CDR3 protein. This table holds about 590,000 distinct CDR3 sequences, 35% to 45% found once.

The V call is TRBV7-9, the J call TRBJ2-7; TRBD1 is taken as the D call from the table, unchecked against the DNA. This TCR derives from an adult man with Graves' hyperthyroidism. Sample: peripheral blood or thyroid tissue (not recorded which). The CDR3 is CASSLDRQ.